This T cell receptor beta chain appears in the sequencing data of a study of OX40 agonist ivuxolimab in advanced cancers. At the level of the study: Aged 23 to 79 with a mean of about 60 years, they were approximately 80% male. Of the patients, three showed partial responses, one with hepatocellular carcinoma and two with cutaneous melanoma. Past anti-PD-1, anti-PD-L1 or anti-CTLA-4 therapy was accepted, and 40% to 45% had received some. Overall study findings and caveats: The study found that CD8+ T cells averaged more expanded clones than CD4+.

With respect to this clone: Antigen unknown.

CDR1 and CDR2 from the germline V gene are SEHNR and FQNEAQ (reference sequence). With V trimmed by 5 bases and J by 5 bases, 7 bases remained unmatched. CDR3 size: 16 residues. Libraries were prepared by immunoSEQ multiplex PCR; TCRdb keeps only in-frame clonotypes and omits some of them. The sample contains about 82,000 clones, around 84% of which appear only once. V usage is TRBV7-9 and J usage is TRBJ2-1, with 12 bases lining up with TRBD2. The source material was CD4+ or CD8+ T cells sorted from blood, sampled in a trial of the OX40 agonist ivuxolimab. The origin of this receptor is an adult with an advanced solid tumor such as melanoma, head and neck, liver or kidney cancer. This CDR3 reads CASSPTSGRANNEQFF. The DNA for the CDR3 is TGTGCCAGCAGCCCGACTAGCGGGAGAGCGAACAATGAGCAGTTCTTC.